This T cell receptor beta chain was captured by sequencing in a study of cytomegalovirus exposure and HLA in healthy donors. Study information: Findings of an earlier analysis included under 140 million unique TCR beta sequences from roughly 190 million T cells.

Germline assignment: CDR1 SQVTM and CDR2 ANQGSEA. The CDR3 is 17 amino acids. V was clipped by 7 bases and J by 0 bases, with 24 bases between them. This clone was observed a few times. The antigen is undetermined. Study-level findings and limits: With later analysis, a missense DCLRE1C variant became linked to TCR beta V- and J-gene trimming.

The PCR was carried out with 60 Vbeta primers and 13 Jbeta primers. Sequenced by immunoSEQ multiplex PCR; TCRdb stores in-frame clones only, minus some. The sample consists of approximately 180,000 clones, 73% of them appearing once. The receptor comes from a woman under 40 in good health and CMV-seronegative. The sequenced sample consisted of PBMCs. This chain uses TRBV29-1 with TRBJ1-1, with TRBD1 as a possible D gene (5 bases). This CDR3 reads CSGGGSGTAEMNTEAFF. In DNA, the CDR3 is TGCAGCGGGGGGGGATCCGGGACGGCGGAAATGAACACTGAAGCTTTCTTT.